One sample yielded the 8 T cell receptor beta chains listed below, sequenced in a study of T cells after yellow fever vaccination (dated by TCRdb to between 2018 and 2021). What this sample's treatment or condition label stands for: live attenuated yellow fever vaccine strain. Receptor libraries were prepared by 5' RACE. The sample was run on an Illumina NovaSeq 6000. TCRdb redid the processing of the public reads, applying fastp at Q25 and MiXCR, and retained in-frame beta chains. CDR3 protein duplicates are merged, each entry listing the most common genes and DNA. The table for this sample lists some 390,000 distinct CDR3 sequences; roughly 20% of them were counted only once. Over 15% of the sample goes to the ten largest clones. The specimen comprised PBMCs, sampled before the yellow fever booster vaccination. These receptors were taken from a young man who received the YFV17D yellow fever vaccine.

This clonotype was picked up many times. The chain is built from TRBV18 and TRBJ1-1; D ambiguous. In germline, CDR1 is KGHSH, CDR2 LQKENI. The CDR3 contains 11 residues. Trimming stripped 8 bases from V and 4 bases from J, with 8 bases between. CDR3 coding DNA: TGTGCCAGCAGCCCAGGCACTGAAGCTTTCTTT. Translation: CASSPGTEAFF.

This clonotype came up a few times. The V gene is TRBV24-1, the J gene TRBJ1-4; D call uncertain. The CDR3 is 11 amino acids. Per germline, CDR1 KGHDR and CDR2 SFDVKD. The V and J ends lost 5 bases and 7 bases respectively, with 4 bases between them. The CDR3 region is CATSGGEKLFF. CDR3 DNA: TGTGCCACCAGTGGGGGTGAAAAACTGTTTTTT.

This clonotype occurred once. This chain joins TRBV2 and TRBJ1-5; D is undetermined. This CDR3 is 15 amino acids long. The V end was cut by 4 bases, the J end by 4 bases, with 14 bases between. Germline CDR1 is SNHLY and CDR2 is FYNNEI. The CDR3 protein is CASSGAVNRNQPQHF. Here the CDR3 DNA reads TGTGCCAGCAGTGGGGCGGTCAATAGGAATCAGCCCCAGCATTTT.

This clonotype was seen more than once but under ten times. This rearrangement joins TRBV28 to TRBJ1-2; 7 nucleotides match TRBD1. The CDR3 sequence is 14 residues long. The V gene's germline CDR1 is MDHEN and CDR2 SYDVKM. With 2 bases clipped from V and 7 bases from J, the junction kept 7 bases outside the gene matches. The CDR3 loop is CASSLPGGRGGYTF. CDR3 nucleotide sequence: TGTGCCAGCAGTTTACCAGGGGGACGTGGTGGCTACACCTTC.

In its sample, this clonotype was seen a few times. The chain is built from TRBV20-1 and TRBJ2-1, with TRBD2 matching over 8 bases. In germline, CDR1 is DFQATT, CDR2 SNEGSKA (reference sequence). V gave up 8 bases and J gave up 3 bases; unmatched junction bases: 6. CDR3 length equals 13 residues. The CDR3: CSLSGGHYNEQFF. Here the CDR3 DNA reads TGCAGTCTCAGCGGGGGACACTACAATGAGCAGTTCTTC.

J is TRBJ2-3 and V is TRBV5-1; TRBD1 matches at 9 bases. Per the germline V gene, CDR1 is SGHRS and CDR2 is YFSETQ. The length of the CDR3 is 15 residues. Unmatched junction bases numbered 4, after V lost 2 bases and J lost 3 bases. In nucleotides, the CDR3 is TGCGCCAGCAGCTTCTGGGACAGGGCAACAGATACGCAGTATTTT. This encodes CASSFWDRATDTQYF.

This clonotype was picked up a small number of times. The rearrangement joins TRBV10-3 to TRBJ1-1, with D possibly being TRBD1 (6 bases). CDR1 and CDR2 (germline): ENHRY, SYGVKD. Trimming removed 3 bases at V and 7 bases at J, with 12 bases between. The CDR3 runs to 13 residues. In DNA, the CDR3 is TGTGCCATCAGTGATCAGGGGAGAGGTGAAGCTTTCTTT. Translation: CAISDQGRGEAFF.

The sample holds many counts of this clonotype. This chain connects TRBV4-3 to TRBJ2-3, with 10 bases aligning to TRBD2. The CDR3 extends over 16 amino acids. From germline, CDR1 is LGHNA and CDR2 YSLEER. V dropped 0 bases and J dropped 4; count of bases not matched to a gene: 4. CDR3 protein: CASSQDLAGGADTQYF. CDR3 coding DNA: TGCGCCAGCAGCCAAGATTTAGCGGGGGGCGCAGATACGCAGTATTTT.